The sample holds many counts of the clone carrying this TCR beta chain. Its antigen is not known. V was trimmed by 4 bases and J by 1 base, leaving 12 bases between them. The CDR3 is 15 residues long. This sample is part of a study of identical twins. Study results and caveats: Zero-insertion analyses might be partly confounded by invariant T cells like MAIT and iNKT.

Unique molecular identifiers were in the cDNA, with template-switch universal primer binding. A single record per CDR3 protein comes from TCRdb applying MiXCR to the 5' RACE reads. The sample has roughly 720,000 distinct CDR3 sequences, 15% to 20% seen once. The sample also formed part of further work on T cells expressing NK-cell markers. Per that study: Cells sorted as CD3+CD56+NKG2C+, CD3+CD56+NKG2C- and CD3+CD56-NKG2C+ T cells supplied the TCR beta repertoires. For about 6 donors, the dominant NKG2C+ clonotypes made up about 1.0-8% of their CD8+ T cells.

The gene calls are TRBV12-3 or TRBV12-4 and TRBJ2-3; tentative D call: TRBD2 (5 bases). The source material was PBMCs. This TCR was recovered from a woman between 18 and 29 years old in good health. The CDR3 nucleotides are TGTGCCAGCAGTTCCTATACCGGGGGCACAGATACGCAGTATTTT. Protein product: CASSSYTGGTDTQYF.